This TCR beta chain was sequenced in a study of OX40 agonist ivuxolimab in advanced cancers. On the study more broadly: The study enrolled dose-escalation patients with hepatocellular carcinoma, melanoma, renal cell or head and neck cancer. Study results and caveats: CD4+ and CD8+ blood T cells expanded clonally by week 6 at 0.1 to 3.0 mg/kg.

After removal of 4 bases from V and 7 bases from J, the junction contained 10 bases not matched to a gene. The CDR3 covers 15 residues. Germline values: CDR1 SGHVS, CDR2 FNYEAQ. The investigators sampled blood at baseline, at cycle 4 day 1, and at cycle 7 day 1. This table comes from immunoSEQ multiplex PCR, and its TCRdb copy is limited to in-frame clones, with some not included. The table records 75,000 to 85,000 clones, around 87% of them present only once. Points on this clone: Its antigen is not identified.

The sample consisted of CD4+ or CD8+ T cells sorted from blood, taken in a trial of the OX40 agonist ivuxolimab. The chain links TRBV7-6 to TRBJ2-1; 7 bases line up with TRBD1. The clonotype originates from an adult with an advanced solid tumor such as melanoma, head and neck, liver or kidney cancer. In nucleotides, the CDR3 is TGTGCCAGCAGCTCTACAGGGGCCGTTTTTAATGAGCAGTTCTTC. This translates into CASSSTGAVFNEQFF.